A selection of T cell receptor beta chains follows, all from one sample in a study of control samples from healthy donors and cancer patients. Here immunoSEQ multiplex PCR was the method, and the copy in TCRdb shows in-frame clones only, minus some. The sample shows about 180,000 clones, roughly nine tenths of them seen only once. The sample was blood. These receptors came from a man aged 30 to 39 in good health. Each CDR3 is given with its conserved first and last residue. Fields, in order: D gene, clone size, V gene, J gene, CDR3 protein, CDR3 DNA. The D gene is left open where the match is weak. Clone size is not always given. Where it is, it says once, few, many or a class for expanded clones.

-,-,TRBV6-5,TRBJ2-6,CASSLRAPSGANVLTF,TGTGCCAGCAGTTTAAGGGCTCCTTCTGGGGCCAACGTCCTGACTTTC
TRBD1,-,TRBV6-1,TRBJ1-4,CASSDRTGGRKKLFF,TGTGCCAGCAGTGACCGGACAGGGGGCCGAAAAAAACTGTTTTTT
-,-,TRBV6-5,TRBJ1-1,CASRSPGRGNTEAFF,TGTGCCAGCAGATCCCCGGGACGGGGGAACACTGAAGCTTTCTTT
TRBD2,-,TRBV5-1,TRBJ2-3,CASSLGGRTDTQYF,TGCGCCAGCAGCTTAGGCGGGAGAACAGATACGCAGTATTTT
-,-,TRBV3-1/TRBV3-2,TRBJ1-3,CASSQGGTTTGNTIYF,TGTGCCAGCAGCCAAGGGGGGACAACCACGGGAAACACCATATATTTT
-,-,TRBV7-9,TRBJ1-6,CASSSYRVPRGNNSPLHF,TGTGCCAGCAGCTCGTACAGGGTCCCAAGGGGCAATAATTCACCCCTCCACTTT
-,-,TRBV11-2,TRBJ2-3,CASSLGQSTDTQYF,TGTGCCAGCAGCTTGGGACAAAGCACAGATACGCAGTATTTT
-,-,TRBV19,TRBJ1-2,CASSKDSYYGYTF,TGTGCCAGTAGTAAGGACTCTTACTATGGCTACACCTTC
TRBD1,-,TRBV9,TRBJ2-2,CASSVAKGGDTGELFF,TGTGCCAGCAGCGTAGCGAAAGGGGGCGACACCGGGGAGCTGTTTTTT
TRBD1,-,TRBV30,TRBJ2-3,CAWSEGQDYITDTQYF,TGTGCCTGGAGTGAGGGACAGGATTATATCACAGATACGCAGTATTTT
-,-,TRBV19,TRBJ2-6,CASRGGLPSGANVLTF,TGTGCCAGTAGAGGGGGACTACCCTCTGGGGCCAACGTCCTGACTTTC
TRBD1,-,TRBV6-6,TRBJ1-1,CASRERTGGMNTEAFF,TGTGCCAGCAGGGAAAGGACAGGGGGGATGAACACTGAAGCTTTCTTT
TRBD1,-,TRBV18,TRBJ1-1,CASSLRQGFGTEAFF,TGTGCCAGCTCACTCCGACAGGGATTTGGAACTGAAGCTTTCTTT
-,-,TRBV3-1/TRBV3-2,TRBJ1-3,CASSTQTAYPTCSGNTIYF,TGTGCCAGCAGCACCCAGACGGCTTACCCAACCTGCTCTGGAAACACCATATATTTT
-,once,TRBV3-1/TRBV3-2,TRBJ2-1,CASRFGGPSSYNEQFF,TGTGCCAGCAGGTTTGGGGGGCCGAGCTCCTACAATGAGCAGTTCTTC
-,-,TRBV7-8,TRBJ1-6,CASNPLLSSYNSPLHF,TGTGCCAGCAACCCCCTGCTGAGCTCCTATAATTCACCCCTCCACTTT
-,-,TRBV5-6,TRBJ1-5,CASSAQGRANQPQHF,TGTGCCAGCAGCGCCCAAGGCAGGGCCAATCAGCCCCAGCATTTT
-,-,TRBV6-5,TRBJ1-3,CASSASIKDTIYF,TGTGCCAGCTCGGCCTCAATTAAGGACACCATATATTTT
-,-,TRBV27,TRBJ1-1,CASSVWGGNTEAFF,TGTGCCAGCAGTGTTTGGGGAGGCAACACTGAAGCTTTCTTT
TRBD2,-,TRBV6-2/TRBV6-3,TRBJ2-2,CASSWARTSVVGELFF,TGTGCCAGCAGTTGGGCTAGGACTAGCGTTGTCGGGGAGCTGTTTTTT
-,once,TRBV27,TRBJ2-3,CASSLRRAGTDTQYF,TGTGCCAGCAGTTTGCGGAGGGCGGGCACAGATACGCAGTATTTT
-,-,TRBV10-3,TRBJ1-2,CAISGLSYGYTF,TGTGCCATCAGTGGGTTAAGCTATGGCTACACCTTC
TRBD2,-,TRBV5-6,TRBJ2-7,CASSFGTSGIDEQYF,TGTGCCAGCAGCTTCGGGACTAGCGGGATCGACGAGCAGTACTTC
-,-,TRBV30,TRBJ2-1,CAWSLVRVGQFF,TGTGCCTGGAGTTTGGTGCGGGTGGGGCAGTTCTTC
TRBD1,-,TRBV27,TRBJ1-3,CASSLRAGGDPGNTIYF,TGTGCCAGCAGTTTAAGGGCAGGGGGCGATCCTGGAAACACCATATATTTT
TRBD1,once,TRBV10-1,TRBJ2-7,CASSEFRQGSYEQYF,TGCGCCAGCAGTGAGTTCCGACAGGGTTCCTACGAGCAGTACTTC
-,-,TRBV10-2,TRBJ1-4,CASLDMPNEKLFF,TGCGCCAGCTTGGACATGCCCAATGAAAAACTGTTTTTT
-,-,TRBV11-3,TRBJ1-1,CASSLEVRNSNTEAFF,TGTGCCAGCAGCTTAGAGGTCCGGAACTCGAACACTGAAGCTTTCTTT
-,-,TRBV12-3/TRBV12-4,TRBJ2-7,CASSLLGRTEQYF,TGTGCCAGCAGTTTGTTGGGCAGAACGGAGCAGTACTTC
-,-,TRBV2,TRBJ2-1,CASSAAGVAYNEQFF,TGTGCCAGCAGTGCAGCGGGCGTGGCCTACAATGAGCAGTTCTTC
-,-,TRBV30,TRBJ1-4,CAWSLPREKLFF,TGTGCCTGGAGTCTCCCCCGAGAAAAACTGTTTTTT
-,-,TRBV6-6,TRBJ2-1,CASRRVDEQFF,TGTGCCAGCAGGCGAGTGGATGAGCAGTTCTTC
TRBD1,-,TRBV9,TRBJ2-1,CASSVGGQGVDNEQFF,TGTGCCAGCAGCGTAGGGGGACAGGGGGTCGACAATGAGCAGTTCTTC
-,-,TRBV27,TRBJ2-5,CASSGLRTDRQETQYF,TGTGCCAGCAGTGGTCTTCGGACGGACCGCCAAGAGACCCAGTACTTC
-,-,TRBV5-4,TRBJ2-1,CASSLDSYISSVYNEQFF,TGTGCCAGCAGCTTGGACAGCTACATTTCGTCAGTATACAATGAGCAGTTCTTC
-,-,TRBV4-1,TRBJ2-3,CASSQDQGPTDTQYF,TGCGCCAGCAGCCAAGATCAGGGGCCGACAGATACGCAGTATTTT
-,once,TRBV4-3,TRBJ2-2,CASSQDGAIWNTGELFF,TGCGCCAGCAGCCAAGATGGGGCAATTTGGAACACCGGGGAGCTGTTTTTT
-,-,TRBV19,TRBJ1-1,CASSTGGNTEAFF,TGTGCCAGTAGTACGGGGGGGAACACTGAAGCTTTCTTT
-,once,TRBV9,TRBJ2-1,CASSVGTLHNEQFF,TGTGCCAGCAGCGTCGGGACTCTTCACAATGAGCAGTTCTTC
TRBD2,-,TRBV10-3,TRBJ2-3,CAISGPGLAGGADTQYF,TGTGCCATCAGTGGGCCGGGACTAGCGGGGGGGGCAGATACGCAGTATTTT
TRBD1,few,TRBV28,TRBJ1-6,CASSLGQGPRSPLHF,TGTGCCAGCAGTTTAGGACAGGGGCCGAGGTCACCCCTCCACTTT
TRBD2,-,TRBV20-1,TRBJ2-1,CSASLFLAGGWEQFF,TGCAGTGCTAGTCTATTCCTAGCGGGGGGATGGGAGCAGTTCTTC
-,-,TRBV5-4,TRBJ1-6,CASSPGRAGSYNSPLHF,TGTGCCAGCAGCCCAGGGCGGGCCGGCTCCTATAATTCACCCCTCCACTTT
TRBD2,-,TRBV29-1,TRBJ2-1,CSVERGRANEQFF,TGCAGCGTTGAGCGTGGGAGGGCCAATGAGCAGTTCTTC
-,-,TRBV5-1,TRBJ1-2,CASSLAGANEGYGYTF,TGCGCCAGCAGCTTGGCCGGTGCAAACGAGGGCTATGGCTACACCTTC
TRBD1,-,TRBV29-1,TRBJ1-2,CSVRQGYYGYTF,TGCAGCGTCCGACAGGGCTACTATGGCTACACCTTC
TRBD2,-,TRBV7-2,TRBJ2-7,CASSLNGGASYEQYF,TGTGCCAGCAGCTTAAACGGGGGGGCCTCCTACGAGCAGTACTTC
TRBD1,-,TRBV18,TRBJ1-2,CASSPPTGQAYGYTF,TGTGCCAGCTCACCACCGACCGGACAGGCTTATGGCTACACCTTC
-,-,TRBV25-1,TRBJ2-5,CASSEVSGGETQYF,TGTGCCAGCAGTGAGGTCTCCGGAGGGGAGACCCAGTACTTC
TRBD1,-,TRBV7-8,TRBJ1-5,CASSSGQGYQPQHF,TGTGCCAGCAGCTCCGGACAGGGATATCAGCCCCAGCATTTT